This TCR beta chain was found in a study of CD8 T cells in Susac syndrome. J gave up 8 bases and V 1 base, and 8 bases lay outside the gene matches. Germline V gives CDR1 SGHAT, CDR2 FQNNGV. This CDR3 has 17 amino acids. The sequenced target, TCR beta, came from blood CD8+ and CD4+ T cells. The TEMRA cells underwent FACS enrichment, while the CD8+ and CD4+ T cells underwent negative isolation. RNA in amounts of roughly 0.5 to 1 ug was reverse transcribed with random hexamers. TCRdb passed the immunoSEQ multiplex PCR reads through MiXCR, listing each CDR3 protein once. The sample carries about 66,000 distinct CDR3 sequences, just under 95% recorded once.

This chain connects TRBV11-2 to TRBJ2-1, with 13 bases that match TRBD2. Input material: CD8+ T cells from PBMCs. The source is a human donor with multiple sclerosis. The CDR3 sequence is CASSLGTSGGAVDEQFF. Written as DNA, the CDR3 is TGTGCCAGCAGCTTAGGAACTAGCGGGGGGGCAGTGGATGAGCAGTTCTTC.